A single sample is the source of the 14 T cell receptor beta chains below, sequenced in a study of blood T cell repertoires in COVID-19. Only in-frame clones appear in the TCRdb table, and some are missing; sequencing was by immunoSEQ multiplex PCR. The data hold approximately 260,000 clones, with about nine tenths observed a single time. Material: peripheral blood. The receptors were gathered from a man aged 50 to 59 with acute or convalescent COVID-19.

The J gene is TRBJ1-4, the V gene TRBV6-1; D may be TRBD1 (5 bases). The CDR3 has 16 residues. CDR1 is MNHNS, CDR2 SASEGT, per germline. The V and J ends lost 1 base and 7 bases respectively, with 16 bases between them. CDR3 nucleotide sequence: TGTGCCAGCAGTGAAGGCCCGGGGGGTTCCCGTGAAAAACTGTTTTTT. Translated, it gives CASSEGPGGSREKLFF.

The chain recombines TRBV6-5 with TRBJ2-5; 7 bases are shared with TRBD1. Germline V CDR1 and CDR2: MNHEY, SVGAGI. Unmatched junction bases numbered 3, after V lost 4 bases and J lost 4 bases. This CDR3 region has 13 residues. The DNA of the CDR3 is TGTGCCAGCAGTTCGACAGGGACAGAGACCCAGTACTTC. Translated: CASSSTGTETQYF.

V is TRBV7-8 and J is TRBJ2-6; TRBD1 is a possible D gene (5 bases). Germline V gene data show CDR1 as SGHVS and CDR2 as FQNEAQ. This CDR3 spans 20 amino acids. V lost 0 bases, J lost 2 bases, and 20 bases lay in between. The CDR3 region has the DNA TGTGCCAGCAGCTTAGCGTCCAGGGCGTTATATCCCGCTGGGGCCAACGTCCTGACTTTC. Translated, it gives CASSLASRALYPAGANVLTF.

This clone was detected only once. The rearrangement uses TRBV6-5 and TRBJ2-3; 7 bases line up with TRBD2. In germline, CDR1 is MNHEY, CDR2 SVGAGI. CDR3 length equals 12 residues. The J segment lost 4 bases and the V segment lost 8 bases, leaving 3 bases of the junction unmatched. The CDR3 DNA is TGTGCCAGCGGGGCGGGGGCAGATACGCAGTATTTT. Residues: CASGAGADTQYF.

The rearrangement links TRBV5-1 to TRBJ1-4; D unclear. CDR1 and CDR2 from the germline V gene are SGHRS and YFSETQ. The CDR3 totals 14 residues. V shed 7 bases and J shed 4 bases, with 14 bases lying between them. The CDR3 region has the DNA TGCGCCAGCCTAGTTCCGGTTCATAATGAAAAACTGTTTTTT. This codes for CASLVPVHNEKLFF.

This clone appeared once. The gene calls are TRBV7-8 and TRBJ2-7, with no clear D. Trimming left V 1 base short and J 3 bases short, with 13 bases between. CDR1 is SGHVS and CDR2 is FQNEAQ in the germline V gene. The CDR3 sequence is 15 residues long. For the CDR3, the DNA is TGTGCCAGCAGCTTAGGAACCTCGGGTTTCTACGAGCAGTACTTC. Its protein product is CASSLGTSGFYEQYF.

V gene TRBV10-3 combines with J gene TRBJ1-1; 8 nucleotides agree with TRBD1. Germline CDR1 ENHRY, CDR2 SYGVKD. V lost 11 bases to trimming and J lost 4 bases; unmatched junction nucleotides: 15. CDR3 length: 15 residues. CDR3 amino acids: CASGGTGRPGTEAFF. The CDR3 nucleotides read TGTGCCTCCGGGGGGACAGGAAGGCCGGGCACTGAAGCTTTCTTT.

CDR3 loop: CATSDSGQVTDTQYF. CDR3 nucleotide sequence: TGTGCCACCAGTGATTCGGGACAGGTAACAGATACGCAGTATTTT. V gene TRBV24-1 combines with J gene TRBJ2-3, with 8 bases identical to TRBD1. The CDR3 has 15 residues. CDR1 is KGHDR, CDR2 SFDVKD, per germline. Trimming cost V 2 bases and J 3 bases; bases outside gene matches: 3.

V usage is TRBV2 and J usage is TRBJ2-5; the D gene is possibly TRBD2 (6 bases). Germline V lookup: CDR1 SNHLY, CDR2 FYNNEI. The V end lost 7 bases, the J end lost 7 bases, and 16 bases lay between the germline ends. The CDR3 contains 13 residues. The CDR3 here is CASTGGTLGTQYF. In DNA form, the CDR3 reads TGTGCCAGCACCGGCGGGACCCTGGGGACCCAGTACTTC. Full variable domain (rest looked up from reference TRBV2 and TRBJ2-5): EPEVTQTPSHQVTQMGQEVILRCVPISNHLYFYWYRQILGQKVEFLVSFYNNEISEKSEIFDDQFSVERPDGSNFTLKIRSTKLEDSAMYFCASTGGTLGTQYFGPGTRLLVL.

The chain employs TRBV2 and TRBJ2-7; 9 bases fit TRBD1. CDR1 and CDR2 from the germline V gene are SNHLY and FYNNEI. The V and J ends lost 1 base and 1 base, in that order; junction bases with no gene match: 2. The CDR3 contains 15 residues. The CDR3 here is CASSEVGTGSYEQYF. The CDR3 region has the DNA TGTGCCAGCAGTGAAGTTGGGACAGGGTCCTACGAGCAGTACTTC.

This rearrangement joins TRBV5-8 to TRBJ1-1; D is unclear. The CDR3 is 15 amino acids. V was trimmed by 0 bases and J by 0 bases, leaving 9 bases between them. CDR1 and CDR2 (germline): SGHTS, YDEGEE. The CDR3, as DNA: TGTGCCAGCAGCTTGGGGGTGGCGGTGAACACTGAAGCTTTCTTT. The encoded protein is CASSLGVAVNTEAFF. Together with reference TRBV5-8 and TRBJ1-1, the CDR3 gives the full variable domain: EAGVTQSPTHLIKTRGQQATLRCSPISGHTSVYWYQQALGLGLQFLLWYDEGEERNRGNFPPRFSGRQFPNYSSELNVNALELEDSALYLCASSLGVAVNTEAFFGQGTRLTVV.

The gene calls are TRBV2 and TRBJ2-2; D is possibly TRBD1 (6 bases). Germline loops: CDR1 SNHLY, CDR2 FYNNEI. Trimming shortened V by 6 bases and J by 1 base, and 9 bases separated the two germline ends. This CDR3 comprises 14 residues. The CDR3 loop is CASRSQGNTGELFF. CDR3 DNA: TGTGCCAGCAGGTCACAGGGGAACACCGGGGAGCTGTTTTTT.

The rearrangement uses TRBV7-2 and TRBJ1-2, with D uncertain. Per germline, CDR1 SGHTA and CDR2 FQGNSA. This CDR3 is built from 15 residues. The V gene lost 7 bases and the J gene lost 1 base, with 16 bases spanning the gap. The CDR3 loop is CASTLQAPLNYGYTF. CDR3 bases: TGTGCCAGCACCTTGCAGGCACCCCTTAACTATGGCTACACCTTC.

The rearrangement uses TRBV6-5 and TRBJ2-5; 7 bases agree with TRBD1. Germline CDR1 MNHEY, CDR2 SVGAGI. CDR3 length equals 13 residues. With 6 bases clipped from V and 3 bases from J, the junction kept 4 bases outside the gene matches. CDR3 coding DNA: TGTGCCAGCAGCCCGACAGGGAAAGAGACCCAGTACTTC. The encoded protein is CASSPTGKETQYF.